This is a list of T cell receptor beta chains from one sample in a study of monozygotic twins with inflammatory bowel disease. TCRdb reprocessed the 5' RACE reads, with one entry per CDR3 protein and no DNA. This table holds some 300,000 distinct CDR3 sequences. Sequenced: blood. These receptor sequences come from a human donor with ulcerative colitis or Crohn's disease, or a healthy co-twin of an affected twin (not recorded which). Each CDR3 is given with its conserved first and last residue.

>11|TRBJ1-6|TRBV29-1
CSVEWEGFLHF
>14|TRBJ2-7|TRBV5-1
CASHGEGLANEQYF
>16|TRBJ2-1|TRBV15
CATSREEPSDHNEQFF
>14|TRBJ1-5|TRBV10-3
CAIRRTGDNQPQHF
>16|TRBJ1-2|TRBV20-1
CSARDQGLPPSRGYTF
>16|TRBJ2-7|TRBV7-3
CASQTLQDAGSYDQYF
>21|TRBJ2-3|TRBV4-1
CASSTRRGIAGASKGTDTQYF
>15|TRBJ2-7|TRBV7-2
CASSPRTGSGYEQYF
>14|TRBJ2-3|TRBV6-6
CASSHGQGTDTQYF
>14|TRBJ1-5|TRBV30
CAWSVQSSNQPQHF
>13|TRBJ2-7|TRBV20-1
CSASSITGNEQYF
>15|TRBJ2-7|TRBV10-3
CAISEWERQGGEQYF
>14|TRBJ1-4|TRBV23-1
CASSQRVLGENCFF
>14|TRBJ2-7|TRBV9
CASSPQTGDYEQYF
>15|TRBJ2-7|TRBV6-1
CASSNPPGPNYEQYF
>11|TRBJ2-2|TRBV3-1
CASRRSGELFF
>15|TRBJ2-7|TRBV5-1
CASSPQSDQSYEQYF
>15|TRBJ2-5|TRBV7-2
CASSLAPGRGETQYF
>15|TRBJ1-6|TRBV5-1
CASSLDGDSNSPLHF
>14|TRBJ1-1|TRBV19
CASSIFGSNTEAFF
>14|TRBJ2-7|TRBV7-8
CASSSWGQDYEQYF
>12|TRBJ2-7|TRBV6-6
CASRTGTREQYF
>15|TRBJ2-7|TRBV5-1
CASSLEGRGVHEQYF
>16|TRBJ1-4|TRBV7-6
CASSLGTIATNEKLFF
>14|TRBJ2-1|TRBV7-9
CASSLVLQRNEQFF
>16|TRBJ2-5|TRBV7-2
CASSLSGTGRVETQYF
>15|TRBJ2-3|TRBV6-5
CASSSVTKGPDTQYF
>15|TRBJ1-6|TRBV6-1
CASSEGSGYRSPLHF
>16|TRBJ1-5|TRBV6-2/TRBV6-3
CASSQTGGMGNQPQHF
>17|TRBJ2-2|TRBV11-2
CASSFLAGGANTGELFF
>14|TRBJ2-1|TRBV5-1
CASSSRTGGNEQFF
>16|TRBJ2-3|TRBV5-1
CASSRLRQGGTDTQYF
>15|TRBJ2-5|TRBV20-1
CSASIGMGARKTQYF
>14|TRBJ1-3|TRBV5-1
CASSYSGTGNTIYF
>12|TRBJ2-7|TRBV20-1
CSARDGSYEQYF
>13|TRBJ1-1|TRBV7-2
CASSLGTITEAFF
>17|TRBJ1-2|TRBV10-3
CAISESDKDSPRRGYTF
>16|TRBJ2-1|TRBV7-2
CASSALAGVSYNEQFF
>16|TRBJ2-1|TRBV7-9
CASSLPPSGGYNEQFF
>15|TRBJ2-7|TRBV27
CASSFTRDGTYEQYF